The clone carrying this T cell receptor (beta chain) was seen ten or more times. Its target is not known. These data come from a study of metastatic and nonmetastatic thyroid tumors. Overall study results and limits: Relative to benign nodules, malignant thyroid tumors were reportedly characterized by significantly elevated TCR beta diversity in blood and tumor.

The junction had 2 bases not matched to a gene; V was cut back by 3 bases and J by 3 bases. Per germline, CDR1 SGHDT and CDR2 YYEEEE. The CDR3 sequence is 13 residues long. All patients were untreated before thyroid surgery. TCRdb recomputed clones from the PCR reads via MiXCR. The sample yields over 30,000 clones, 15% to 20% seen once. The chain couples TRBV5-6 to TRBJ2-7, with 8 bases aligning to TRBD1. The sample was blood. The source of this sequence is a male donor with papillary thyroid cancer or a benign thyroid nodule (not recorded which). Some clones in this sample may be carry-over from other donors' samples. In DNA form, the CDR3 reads TGTGCCAGCAGCTACGGGACAGGCTACGAGCAGTACTTC. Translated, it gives CASSYGTGYEQYF.